This passage covers 20 T cell receptor beta chains from one sample sequenced in a study of OX40 agonist ivuxolimab in advanced cancers. Assay: immunoSEQ multiplex PCR; the TCRdb copy retains only in-frame clones and omits some. In the table there are 65,000 to 80,000 clones, 90% of which are singletons. Sequences were derived from CD4+ or CD8+ T cells sorted from blood, sampled in a trial of the OX40 agonist ivuxolimab. The receptors come from an adult with an advanced solid tumor such as melanoma, head and neck, liver or kidney cancer.

The chain employs TRBV5-5 and TRBJ2-7, with D unresolved. This CDR3 is built from 15 residues. Germline V gene sequence: CDR1 SGHKS, CDR2 YYEKEE (reference sequence). With 2 bases removed from V and 3 bases from J, the gap between germline ends came to 15 bases. As DNA, the CDR3 is TGTGCCAGCAGCTTTATCACAGATAATAACTACGAGCAGTACTTC. Its protein product is CASSFITDNNYEQYF. The full variable domain, with the rest looked up from reference TRBV5-5 and TRBJ2-7, is DAGVTQSPTHLIKTRGQQVTLRCSPISGHKSVSWYQQVLGQGPQFIFQYYEKEERGRGNFPDRFSARQFPNYSSELNVNALLLGDSALYLCASSFITDNNYEQYFGPGTRLTVT.

CDR3 bases: TGTGCCAGTAGGAGGGGTTCTGGGGCCAACGTCCTGACTTTC. Its translation: CASRRGSGANVLTF. The chain combines TRBV19 with TRBJ2-6; perhaps D is TRBD1 or TRBD2 (5 bases each). Germline V lookup: CDR1 LNHDA, CDR2 SQIVND (reference sequence). Trimming removed 6 bases at V and 1 base at J, with 7 bases between. The CDR3 runs 14 residues.

The CDR3 DNA follows: TGTGCCAGCAGCTTGGCCCGAACTAGCGGCACAGATACGCAGTATTTT. Residues: CASSLARTSGTDTQYF. This chain uses TRBV5-6 with TRBJ2-3; TRBD2 agrees at 7 bases. Germline V lookup: CDR1 SGHDT, CDR2 YYEEEE. The V and J ends lost 0 bases and 1 base, in that order; junction bases with no gene match: 5. This CDR3 is 16 amino acids long. Variable domain in full (rest from reference TRBV5-6 and TRBJ2-3): DAGVTQSPTHLIKTRGQQVTLRCSPKSGHDTVSWYQQALGQGPQFIFQYYEEEERQRGNFPDRFSGHQFPNYSSELNVNALLLGDSALYLCASSLARTSGTDTQYFGPGTRLTVL.

This chain connects TRBV4-3 to TRBJ1-1; tentatively, D is TRBD1 (5 bases). Germline values: CDR1 LGHNA, CDR2 YSLEER. Trimming pared 0 bases from V and 5 bases from J, leaving 13 bases between. The CDR3 is 15 residues long. The CDR3, as DNA: TGCGCCAGCAGCCAAGATCGGGACTCGGGAACTGAAGCTTTCTTT. This codes for CASSQDRDSGTEAFF.

This clone came up once. The chain employs TRBV7-9 and TRBJ2-5; 10 nucleotides align to TRBD2. This CDR3 region has 16 residues. Germline assignment: CDR1 SEHNR and CDR2 FQNEAQ (reference sequence). The V and J ends lost 5 bases and 4 bases, in that order; junction bases with no gene match: 10. The DNA of the CDR3 is TGTGCCAGCAGCCTCGGCACTAGCGGGGAAGGAGAGACCCAGTACTTC. Residues: CASSLGTSGEGETQYF.

This chain uses TRBV28 with TRBJ2-1, with 10 bases matching TRBD2. From germline, CDR1 is MDHEN and CDR2 SYDVKM. Trimming cost V 3 bases and J 6 bases; bases outside gene matches: 5. CDR3 length equals 15 residues. The CDR3 loop is CASSLWSSGGNEQFF. CDR3 bases: TGTGCCAGCAGTTTGTGGTCTAGCGGGGGCAATGAGCAGTTCTTC.

The rearrangement joins TRBV7-3 to TRBJ2-6; TRBD2 matches at 7 bases. The CDR3 has 17 amino acids. The ends lost 10 bases at V and 0 bases at J; junction bases unmatched: 12. Germline loops: CDR1 SGHTA, CDR2 FQGTGA. This chain's CDR3 is CATLGEGSASGANVLTF. In DNA form, the CDR3 reads TGTGCCACCCTCGGGGAGGGGTCCGCCTCTGGGGCCAACGTCCTGACTTTC.

V gene TRBV7-2 combines with J gene TRBJ2-3; TRBD2 aligns across 9 bases. With 3 bases clipped from V and 0 bases from J, the junction kept 7 bases outside the gene matches. CDR3 length: 17 residues. Per the germline V gene, CDR1 is SGHTA and CDR2 is FQGNSA. The CDR3, as DNA: TGTGCCAGCAGCTTCTTCGGACTAGCGATGAGCACAGATACGCAGTATTTT. Translated, it gives CASSFFGLAMSTDTQYF.

The chain joins TRBV4-3 to TRBJ2-3; D is possibly TRBD2 (7 bases). The CDR3 totals 15 residues. CDR1 LGHNA and CDR2 YSLEER come from the germline V gene. V lost 1 base, J lost 1 base, and 9 bases lay in between. The CDR3 spells CASSQVGGRTDTQYF. CDR3 coding DNA: TGCGCCAGCAGCCAAGTGGGGGGGCGCACAGATACGCAGTATTTT.

This sequence joins TRBV6-6 and TRBJ2-7; D unresolved. CDR3 size: 15 residues. Trimming cost V 6 bases and J 5 bases, with 20 bases left between them. CDR1 is MNHNY, CDR2 SVGAGI, per germline (reference sequence). The CDR3 here is CASRPDWSVFDEQYF. The DNA for the CDR3 is TGTGCCAGCAGGCCCGACTGGTCGGTCTTCGACGAGCAGTACTTC.

V and J are TRBV13 and TRBJ1-1; D unresolved. The V end was cut by 5 bases, the J end by 8 bases, with 12 bases between. The CDR3 runs 12 residues. Looked up from germline, CDR1 is PRHDT and CDR2 is FYEKMQ (reference sequence). The CDR3 DNA reads TGTGCCAGCAGCCCCCTTATCGGGGAAGCTTTCTTT. It codes for CASSPLIGEAFF.

The chain employs TRBV30 and TRBJ1-2; a possible D gene is TRBD1 (5 bases). Trimming pared 0 bases from V and 2 bases from J, leaving 7 bases between. Germline CDR1 and CDR2: GTSNPN and SVGIG (reference sequence). There are 13 residues in the CDR3. The CDR3 protein is CAWSVRGNYGYTF. The CDR3 bases are TGTGCCTGGAGTGTTAGGGGAAACTATGGCTACACCTTC.

This clone was recorded a few times. The genes are TRBV5-6 and TRBJ2-3; 8 nucleotides agree with TRBD1. J gave up 5 bases and V 5 bases, and 10 bases lay outside the gene matches. The germline CDR1 and CDR2 sequences are SGHDT and YYEEEE. This CDR3 has 15 amino acids. Here the CDR3 reads CASSSGTGSGDTQYF. The CDR3 DNA follows: TGTGCCAGCAGTTCCGGGACAGGCTCGGGAGATACGCAGTATTTT.

This chain connects TRBV11-1 to TRBJ1-1; D might be TRBD1 (5 bases). The CDR3 length is 15 residues. CDR1 is SGHAT and CDR2 is FQDESV in the germline V gene (reference sequence). Deletions cut 0 bases from V and 1 base from J, with 9 bases between. In nucleotides, the CDR3 is TGTGCCAGCAGCTTAGCTGGCAGGGCGAACACTGAAGCTTTCTTT. This encodes CASSLAGRANTEAFF.

The sample holds one count of this clone. This chain uses TRBV9 with TRBJ2-7; 7 nucleotides match TRBD2. Germline V gene lookup returns CDR1 SGDLS and CDR2 YYNGEE. Unmatched junction bases numbered 9, after V lost 4 bases and J lost 2 bases. This CDR3 region has 15 residues. DNA for the CDR3: TGTGCCAGCAGCCCCGGGACTACCCAGACCTACGAGCAGTACTTC. Translation gives CASSPGTTQTYEQYF.

V gene TRBV11-2 combines with J gene TRBJ2-5, with TRBD2 identical over 10 bases. This CDR3 is 15 amino acids long. CDR1 and CDR2 from the germline V gene are SGHAT and FQNNGV. Losses at the gene ends were 5 bases for V and 5 bases for J; bases not matched to a gene: 8. Here the CDR3 reads CASSGLAGERETQYF. CDR3 bases: TGTGCCAGCAGCGGGCTAGCGGGAGAGCGGGAGACCCAGTACTTC.

The chain carries TRBV9 and TRBJ2-7; 9 bases map to TRBD2. In germline, CDR1 is SGDLS, CDR2 YYNGEE. The V segment lost 3 bases and the J segment 0 bases; nucleotides outside the gene matches: 1. CDR3 length: 14 amino acids. CDR3 coding DNA: TGTGCCAGCAGCGGTAGCGGGAGCTCCTACGAGCAGTACTTC. Its protein is CASSGSGSSYEQYF.

This clone was seen a single time. V gene TRBV5-4 combines with J gene TRBJ2-2; D gene unclear. V lost 4 bases to trimming and J lost 3 bases, with 4 bases between them. Germline loops: CDR1 SGHNT, CDR2 YYREEE (reference sequence). CDR3 length: 12 amino acids. CDR3 sequence (DNA): TGTGCCAGCAGCCGGGACACCGGGGAGCTGTTTTTT. It specifies CASSRDTGELFF.

The chain is built from TRBV19 and TRBJ1-2, with D maybe TRBD1 (5 bases). Deletions cut 8 bases from V and 0 bases from J, with 13 bases between. Germline loops: CDR1 LNHDA, CDR2 SQIVND (reference sequence). The CDR3 is 14 residues long. The CDR3 sequence: CASRRPDTNYGYTF. DNA of the CDR3: TGTGCCAGTCGGCGGCCGGACACTAACTATGGCTACACCTTC.

V and J are TRBV19 and TRBJ1-1; TRBD1 matches at 7 bases. The CDR3 totals 17 residues. V was clipped by 3 bases and J by 0 bases; unmatched bases: 10. In germline, CDR1 is LNHDA, CDR2 SQIVND (reference sequence). This chain's CDR3 is CASSIGGQRYMNTEAFF. CDR3 DNA sequence: TGTGCCAGTAGTATTGGGGGACAGCGATATATGAACACTGAAGCTTTCTTT. Based on the CDR3 plus reference TRBV19 and TRBJ1-1, the full variable domain is DGGITQSPKYLFRKEGQNVTLSCEQNLNHDAMYWYRQDPGQGLRLIYYSQIVNDFQKGDIAEGYSVSREKKESFPLTVTSAQKNPTAFYLCASSIGGQRYMNTEAFFGQGTRLTVV.